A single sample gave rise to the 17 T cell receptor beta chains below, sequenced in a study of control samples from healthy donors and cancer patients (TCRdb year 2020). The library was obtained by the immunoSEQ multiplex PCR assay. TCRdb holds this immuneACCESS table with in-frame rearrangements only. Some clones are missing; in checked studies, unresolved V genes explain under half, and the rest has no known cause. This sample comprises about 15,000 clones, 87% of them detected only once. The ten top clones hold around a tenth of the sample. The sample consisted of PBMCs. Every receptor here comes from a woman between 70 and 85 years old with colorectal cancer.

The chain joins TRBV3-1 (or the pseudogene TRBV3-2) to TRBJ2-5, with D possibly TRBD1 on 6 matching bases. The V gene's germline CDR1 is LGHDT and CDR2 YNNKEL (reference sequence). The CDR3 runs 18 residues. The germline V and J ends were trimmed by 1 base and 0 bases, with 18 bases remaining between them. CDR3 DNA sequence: TGTGCCAGCAGCCAAGGCGGATGGGACACCTCGTACCAAGAGACCCAGTACTTC. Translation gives CASSQGGWDTSYQETQYF.

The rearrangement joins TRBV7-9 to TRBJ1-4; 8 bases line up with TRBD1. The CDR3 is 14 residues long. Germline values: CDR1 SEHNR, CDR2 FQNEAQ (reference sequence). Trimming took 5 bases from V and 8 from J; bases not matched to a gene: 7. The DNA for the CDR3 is TGTGCCAGCAGCCCCAGACAGGGGTGGGAAAAACTGTTTTTT. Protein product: CASSPRQGWEKLFF.

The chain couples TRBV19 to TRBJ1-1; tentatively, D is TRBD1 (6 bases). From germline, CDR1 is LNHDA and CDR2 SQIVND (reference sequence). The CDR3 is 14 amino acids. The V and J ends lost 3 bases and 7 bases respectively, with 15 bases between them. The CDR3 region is CASSMDSFGLEAFF. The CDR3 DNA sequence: TGTGCCAGTAGTATGGACAGTTTCGGCCTTGAAGCTTTCTTT.

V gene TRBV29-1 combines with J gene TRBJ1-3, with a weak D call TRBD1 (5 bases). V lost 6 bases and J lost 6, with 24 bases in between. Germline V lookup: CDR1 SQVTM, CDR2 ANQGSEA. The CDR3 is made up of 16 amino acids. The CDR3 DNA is TGCAGCGTCCCGAAGGGATACAAAAGGGGTGCAAACACCATATATTTT. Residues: CSVPKGYKRGANTIYF.

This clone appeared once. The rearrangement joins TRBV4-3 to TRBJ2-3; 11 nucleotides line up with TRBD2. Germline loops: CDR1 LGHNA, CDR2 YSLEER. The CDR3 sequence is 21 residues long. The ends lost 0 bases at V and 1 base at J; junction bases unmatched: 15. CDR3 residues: CASSQDLLAGGSPRGTDTQYF. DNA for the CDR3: TGCGCCAGCAGCCAAGATCTCCTAGCGGGGGGCTCACCAAGAGGCACAGATACGCAGTATTTT.

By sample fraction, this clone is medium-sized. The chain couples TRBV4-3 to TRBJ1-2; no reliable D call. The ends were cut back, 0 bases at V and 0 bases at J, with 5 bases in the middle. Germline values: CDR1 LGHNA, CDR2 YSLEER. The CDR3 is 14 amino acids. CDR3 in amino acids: CASSQDRTNYGYTF. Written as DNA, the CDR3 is TGCGCCAGCAGCCAAGATAGGACTAACTATGGCTACACCTTC.

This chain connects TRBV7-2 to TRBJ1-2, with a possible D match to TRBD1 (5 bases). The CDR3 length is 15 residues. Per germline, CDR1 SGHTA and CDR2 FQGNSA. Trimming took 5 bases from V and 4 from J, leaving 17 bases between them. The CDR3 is CASSISGVDRYGYTF. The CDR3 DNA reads TGTGCCAGCAGCATTTCGGGGGTGGATCGCTATGGCTACACCTTC.

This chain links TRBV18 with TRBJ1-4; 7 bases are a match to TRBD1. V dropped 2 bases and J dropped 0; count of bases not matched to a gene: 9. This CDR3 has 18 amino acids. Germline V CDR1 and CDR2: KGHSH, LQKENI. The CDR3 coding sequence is TGTGCCAGCTCACCAAGGACAGGAAAGAGGGCAACTAATGAAAAACTGTTTTTT. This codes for CASSPRTGKRATNEKLFF.

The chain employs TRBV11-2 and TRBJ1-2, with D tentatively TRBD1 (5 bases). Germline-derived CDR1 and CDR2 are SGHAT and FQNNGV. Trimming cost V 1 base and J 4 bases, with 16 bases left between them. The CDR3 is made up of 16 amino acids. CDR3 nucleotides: TGTGCCAGCAGCTTAGGAGGGGACGGCTCTTTCTATGGCTACACCTTC. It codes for CASSLGGDGSFYGYTF.

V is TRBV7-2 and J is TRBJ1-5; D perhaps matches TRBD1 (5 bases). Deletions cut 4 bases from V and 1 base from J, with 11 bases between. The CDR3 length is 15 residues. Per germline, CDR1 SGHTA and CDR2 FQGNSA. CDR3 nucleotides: TGTGCCAGCAGCTCCCGGGGGGTGAGCAATCAGCCCCAGCATTTT. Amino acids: CASSSRGVSNQPQHF.

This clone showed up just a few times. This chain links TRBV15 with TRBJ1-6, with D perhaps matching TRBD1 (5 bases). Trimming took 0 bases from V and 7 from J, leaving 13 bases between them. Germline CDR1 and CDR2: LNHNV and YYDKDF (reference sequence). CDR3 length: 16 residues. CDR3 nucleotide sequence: TGTGCCACCAGCAGAGATCGGGGACGGTCAAATTCACCCCTCCACTTT. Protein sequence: CATSRDRGRSNSPLHF.

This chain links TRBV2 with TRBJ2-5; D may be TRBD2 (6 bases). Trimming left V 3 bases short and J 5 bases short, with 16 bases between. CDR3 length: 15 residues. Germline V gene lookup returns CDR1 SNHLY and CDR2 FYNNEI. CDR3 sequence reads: CASSDLRPGRETQYF. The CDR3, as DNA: TGTGCCAGCAGTGATCTTAGGCCAGGGAGGGAGACCCAGTACTTC.

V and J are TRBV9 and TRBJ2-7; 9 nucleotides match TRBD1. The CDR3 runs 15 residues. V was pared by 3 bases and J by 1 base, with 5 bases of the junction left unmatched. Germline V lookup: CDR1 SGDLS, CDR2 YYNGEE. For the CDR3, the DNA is TGTGCCAGCAGCGGAGGGGGACAGGGATCCTACGAGCAGTACTTC. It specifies CASSGGGQGSYEQYF.

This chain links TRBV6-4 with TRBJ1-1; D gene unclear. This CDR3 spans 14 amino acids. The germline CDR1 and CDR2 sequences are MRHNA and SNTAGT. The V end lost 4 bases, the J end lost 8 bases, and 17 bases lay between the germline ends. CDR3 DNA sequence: TGTGCCAGCAGTGCGTCGAGGTCCGTTTCGGAAGCTTTCTTT. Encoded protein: CASSASRSVSEAFF.

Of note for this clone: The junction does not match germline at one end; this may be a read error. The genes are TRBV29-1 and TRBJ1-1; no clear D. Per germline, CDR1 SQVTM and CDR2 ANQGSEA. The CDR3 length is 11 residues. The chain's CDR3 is CSVTLNSEAFF. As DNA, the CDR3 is TGCAGCGTTACATTGAACTCTGAAGCTTTCTTT.

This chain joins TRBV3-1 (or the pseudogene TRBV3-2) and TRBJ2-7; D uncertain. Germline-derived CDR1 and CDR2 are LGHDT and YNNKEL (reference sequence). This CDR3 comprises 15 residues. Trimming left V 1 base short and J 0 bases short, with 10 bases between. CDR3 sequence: CASSQAAGDSYEQYF. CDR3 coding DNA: TGTGCCAGCAGCCAAGCGGCAGGCGACTCCTACGAGCAGTACTTC.

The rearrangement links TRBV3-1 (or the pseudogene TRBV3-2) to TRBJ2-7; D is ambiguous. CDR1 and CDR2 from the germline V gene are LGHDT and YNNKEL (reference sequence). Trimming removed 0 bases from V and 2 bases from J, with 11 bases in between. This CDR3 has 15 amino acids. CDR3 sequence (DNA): TGTGCCAGCAGCCAAGACTTTCGGCAGACCTACGAGCAGTACTTC. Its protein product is CASSQDFRQTYEQYF.